This TCR beta chain derives from a study of beta chain features in type 1 diabetes. The CDR3 is 15 amino acids. CDR1 is MDHEN, CDR2 SYDVKM, per germline. V gave up 5 bases and J gave up 7 bases; unmatched junction bases: 11. Reverse transcription of all isolated RNA meant that expressed TCRB transcripts were sequenced. Method: immunoSEQ multiplex PCR; TCRdb's copy keeps in-frame clones and lacks some. This sample has a few hundred thousand clones, with roughly 21% found just once. A remark on this clone: Its antigen is unidentified.

Study-wide points: Shortening that was moderate but significant affected the TCRB CDR3s of Type 1 diabetes patients in all four CD4+ subsets. Patients' naive, central memory and Treg TCRB repertoires seemed closer to one another than those of healthy donors. Lower insertion and higher deletion counts appeared at VDJ junctions in type 1 diabetes patients.

The receptor comes from a woman between 40 and 55 years old with type 1 diabetes. The rearrangement uses TRBV28 and TRBJ2-1, with TRBD2 matching over 7 bases. Sample: naive CD4+ T cells from blood. As DNA, the CDR3 is TGTGCCAGCAGTCCCCTGGGAGGGAGTCCGAATGAGCAGTTCTTC. It codes for CASSPLGGSPNEQFF.